This T cell receptor beta chain was identified during a study of glioma-infiltrating T cells. Overall study results and limits: Above-expected tissue-blood divergence occurred in all gliomas, most in low-grade ones. Tissue and blood shared very few CDR3 sequences.

Relative to its sample, this clonotype is medium-sized. The antigen is unknown. TCR alpha and beta CDR3 regions were amplified from RNA using iRepertoire nested multiplex PCR. One-step reverse transcription and amplification started from around 100-400 ng of tissue mRNA or PBMC total RNA. TCRdb analysed the multiplex PCR reads with MiXCR anew, one entry per CDR3 protein. The table has 9,500 to 13,000 distinct CDR3 sequences, roughly 61% seen once. Sequencing used glioma tissue, nonneoplastic brain tissue, or PBMCs (not recorded which). The receptor was derived from a human donor with low-grade glioma or glioblastoma, undergoing nonglioma brain surgery, or in good health (not recorded which).

The CDR3 protein is CSARDGTSGSGVSYNEQFF. CDR3 DNA sequence: TGCAGTGCTAGAGATGGGACTAGCGGGAGCGGTGTCTCCTACAATGAGCAGTTCTTC. V is TRBV20-1 and J is TRBJ2-1; TRBD2 matches 14 bases. CDR1 is DFQATT and CDR2 is SNEGSKA in the germline V gene (reference sequence). The CDR3 sequence is 19 residues long. Losses at the gene ends were 0 bases for V and 0 bases for J; bases not matched to a gene: 7.